This T cell receptor (beta chain) appears in the sequencing data of a study of blood T cell repertoires in COVID-19. As for the study in general: The cDNA or gDNA used as material had been derived from T cells, B-cell-depleted T cells, or PBMCs.

The CDR3 consists of 17 residues. Germline CDR1 is MNHEY and CDR2 is SVGEGT. The V and J ends lost 0 bases and 0 bases, in that order; junction bases with no gene match: 2. Profiling relied on immunoSEQ multiplex PCR, and the TCRdb table lists in-frame clones only, not all of them. The data show approximately 330,000 clones, approximately 88% seen once. The sequencing input was peripheral blood. The chain joins TRBV6-2 or TRBV6-3 to TRBJ1-5, with TRBD1 matching over 10 bases. The receptor comes from a man aged 25-40 years with COVID-19, enrolled during active disease. DNA of the CDR3: TGTGCCAGCAGTTACTCGAGGGACAGGGGTAGCAATCAGCCCCAGCATTTT. Amino acids: CASSYSRDRGSNQPQHF.